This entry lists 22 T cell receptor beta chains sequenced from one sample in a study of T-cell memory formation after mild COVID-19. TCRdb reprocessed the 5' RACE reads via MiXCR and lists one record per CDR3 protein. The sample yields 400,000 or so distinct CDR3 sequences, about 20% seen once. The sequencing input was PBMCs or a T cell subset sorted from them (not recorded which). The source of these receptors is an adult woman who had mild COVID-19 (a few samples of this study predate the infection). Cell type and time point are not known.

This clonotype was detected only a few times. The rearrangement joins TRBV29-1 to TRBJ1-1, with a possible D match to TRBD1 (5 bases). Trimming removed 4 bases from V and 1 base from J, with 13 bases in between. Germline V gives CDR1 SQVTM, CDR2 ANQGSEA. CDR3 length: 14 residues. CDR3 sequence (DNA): TGCAGCGTTGGCGCAGGGAGAGGGAACACTGAAGCTTTCTTT. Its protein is CSVGAGRGNTEAFF. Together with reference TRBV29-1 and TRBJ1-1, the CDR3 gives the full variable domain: SAVISQKPSRDICQRGTSLTIQCQVDSQVTMMFWYRQQPGQSLTLIATANQGSEATYESGFVIDKFPISRPNLTFSTLTVSNMSPEDSSIYLCSVGAGRGNTEAFFGQGTRLTVV.

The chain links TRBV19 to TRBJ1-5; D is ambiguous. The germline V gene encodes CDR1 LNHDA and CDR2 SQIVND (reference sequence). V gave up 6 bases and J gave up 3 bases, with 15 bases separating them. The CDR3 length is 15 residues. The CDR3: CASRSSQEVNQPQHF. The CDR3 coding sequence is TGTGCCAGTAGGTCCTCCCAGGAGGTCAATCAGCCCCAGCATTTT.

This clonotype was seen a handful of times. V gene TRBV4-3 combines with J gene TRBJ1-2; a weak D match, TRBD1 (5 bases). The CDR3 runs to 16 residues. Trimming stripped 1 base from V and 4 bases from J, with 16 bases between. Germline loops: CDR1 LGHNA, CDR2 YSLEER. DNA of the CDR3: TGCGCCAGCAGCCAAGTTCAGGGTAGTAGCGGCTATGGCTACACCTTC. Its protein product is CASSQVQGSSGYGYTF.

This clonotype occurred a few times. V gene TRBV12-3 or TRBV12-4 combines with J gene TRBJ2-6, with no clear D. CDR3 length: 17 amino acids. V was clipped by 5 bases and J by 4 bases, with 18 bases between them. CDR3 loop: CASSPWTSAWGANVLTF. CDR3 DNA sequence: TGTGCCAGCAGTCCGTGGACGAGTGCCTGGGGGGCCAACGTCCTGACTTTC.

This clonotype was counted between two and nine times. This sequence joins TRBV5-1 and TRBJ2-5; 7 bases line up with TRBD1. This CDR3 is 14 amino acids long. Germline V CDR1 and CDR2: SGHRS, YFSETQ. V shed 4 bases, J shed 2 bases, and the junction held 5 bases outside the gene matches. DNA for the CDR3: TGCGCCAGCAGCACGGGACAGACGCAAGAGACCCAGTACTTC. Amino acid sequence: CASSTGQTQETQYF.

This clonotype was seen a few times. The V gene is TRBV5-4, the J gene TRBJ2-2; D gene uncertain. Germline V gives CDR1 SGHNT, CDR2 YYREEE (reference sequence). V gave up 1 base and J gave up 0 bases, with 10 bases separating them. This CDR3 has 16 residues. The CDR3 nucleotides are TGTGCCAGCAGCTTGAGAAAAGGCGCGAACACCGGGGAGCTGTTTTTT. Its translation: CASSLRKGANTGELFF.

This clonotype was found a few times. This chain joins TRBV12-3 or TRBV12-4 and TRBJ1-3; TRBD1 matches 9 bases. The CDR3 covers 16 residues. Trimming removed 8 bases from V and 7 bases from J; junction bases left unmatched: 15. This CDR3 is CASCSSWTGDANTIYF. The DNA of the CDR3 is TGTGCCAGCTGCTCATCGTGGACAGGGGATGCTAACACCATATATTTT.

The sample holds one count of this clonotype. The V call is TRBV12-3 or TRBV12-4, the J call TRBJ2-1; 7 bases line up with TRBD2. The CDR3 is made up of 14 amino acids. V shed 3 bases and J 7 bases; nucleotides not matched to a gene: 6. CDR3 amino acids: CASSFVGLGNEQFF. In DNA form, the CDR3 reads TGTGCCAGCAGTTTTGTCGGACTAGGTAATGAGCAGTTCTTC.

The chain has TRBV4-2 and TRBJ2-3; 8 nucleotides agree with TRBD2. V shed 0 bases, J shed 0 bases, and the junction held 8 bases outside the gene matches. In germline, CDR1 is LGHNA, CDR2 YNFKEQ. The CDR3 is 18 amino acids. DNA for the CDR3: TGTGCCAGCAGCCAAGATTTTTTCCCTAGCGGGAGCACAGATACGCAGTATTTT. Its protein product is CASSQDFFPSGSTDTQYF.

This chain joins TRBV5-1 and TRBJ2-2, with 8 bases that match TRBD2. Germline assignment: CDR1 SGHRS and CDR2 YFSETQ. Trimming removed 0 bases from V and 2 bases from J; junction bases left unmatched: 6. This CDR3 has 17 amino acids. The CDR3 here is CASSLALAGSNTGELFF. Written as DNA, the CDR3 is TGCGCCAGCAGCTTGGCATTAGCGGGGAGTAACACCGGGGAGCTGTTTTTT.

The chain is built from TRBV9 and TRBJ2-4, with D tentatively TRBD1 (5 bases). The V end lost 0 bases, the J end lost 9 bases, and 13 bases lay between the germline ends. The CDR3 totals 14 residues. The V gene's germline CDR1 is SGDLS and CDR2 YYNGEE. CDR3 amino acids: CASSVAGNDVIQYF. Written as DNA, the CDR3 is TGTGCCAGCAGCGTAGCAGGGAACGATGTCATTCAGTACTTC.

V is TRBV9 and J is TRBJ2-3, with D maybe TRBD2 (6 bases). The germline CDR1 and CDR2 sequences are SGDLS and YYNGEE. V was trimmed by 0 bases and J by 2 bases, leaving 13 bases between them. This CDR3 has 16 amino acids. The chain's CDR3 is CASSVVGDSITDTQYF. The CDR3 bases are TGTGCCAGCAGCGTAGTTGGGGACTCGATCACAGATACGCAGTATTTT.

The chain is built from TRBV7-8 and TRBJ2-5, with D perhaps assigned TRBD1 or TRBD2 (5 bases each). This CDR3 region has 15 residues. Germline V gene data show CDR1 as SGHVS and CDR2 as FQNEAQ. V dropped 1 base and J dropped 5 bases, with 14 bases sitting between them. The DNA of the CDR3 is TGTGCCAGCAGCTTAGGGTCGGGGCGGCGGGAGACCCAGTACTTC. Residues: CASSLGSGRRETQYF.

The CDR3 loop is CASSQKDPSYEQYF. The CDR3 nucleotides are TGTGCCAGCAGCCAGAAAGACCCCTCCTACGAGCAGTACTTC. The chain has TRBV7-9 and TRBJ2-7, with no clear D. V shed 5 bases and J shed 0 bases, with 11 bases lying between them. The V gene's germline CDR1 is SEHNR and CDR2 FQNEAQ (reference sequence). The CDR3 totals 14 residues.

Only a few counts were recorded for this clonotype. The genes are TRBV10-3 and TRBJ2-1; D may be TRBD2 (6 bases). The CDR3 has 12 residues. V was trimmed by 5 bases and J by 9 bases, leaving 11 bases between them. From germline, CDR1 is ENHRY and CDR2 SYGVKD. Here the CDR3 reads CAISIAVGEQFF. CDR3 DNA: TGTGCCATCAGTATAGCGGTGGGTGAGCAGTTCTTC.

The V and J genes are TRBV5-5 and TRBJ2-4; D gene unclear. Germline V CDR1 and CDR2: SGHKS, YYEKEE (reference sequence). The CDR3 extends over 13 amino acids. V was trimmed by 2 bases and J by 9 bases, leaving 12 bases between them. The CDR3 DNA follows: TGTGCCAGCAGCTTTGGACCGGGTGGCATTCAGTACTTC. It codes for CASSFGPGGIQYF.

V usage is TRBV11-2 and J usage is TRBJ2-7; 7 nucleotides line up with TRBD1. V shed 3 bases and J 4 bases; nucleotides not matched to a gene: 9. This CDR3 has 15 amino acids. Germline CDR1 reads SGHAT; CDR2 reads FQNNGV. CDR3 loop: CASSFTGDLFYEQYF. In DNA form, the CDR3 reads TGTGCCAGCAGCTTTACAGGGGATCTCTTTTACGAGCAGTACTTC.

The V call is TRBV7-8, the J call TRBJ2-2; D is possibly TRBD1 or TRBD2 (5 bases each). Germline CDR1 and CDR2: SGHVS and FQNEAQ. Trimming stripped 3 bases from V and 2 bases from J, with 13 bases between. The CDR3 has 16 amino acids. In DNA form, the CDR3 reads TGTGCCAGCAGCTTGGCCTCGAGGGGAAACACCGGGGAGCTGTTTTTT. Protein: CASSLASRGNTGELFF.

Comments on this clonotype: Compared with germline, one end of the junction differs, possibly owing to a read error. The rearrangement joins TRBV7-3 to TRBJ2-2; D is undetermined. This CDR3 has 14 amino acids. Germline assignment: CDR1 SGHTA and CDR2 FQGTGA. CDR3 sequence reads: CASSLTGNAGELFF. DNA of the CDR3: TGTGCCAGCAGCTTAACGGGGAACGCCGGGGAGCTGTTTTTT.

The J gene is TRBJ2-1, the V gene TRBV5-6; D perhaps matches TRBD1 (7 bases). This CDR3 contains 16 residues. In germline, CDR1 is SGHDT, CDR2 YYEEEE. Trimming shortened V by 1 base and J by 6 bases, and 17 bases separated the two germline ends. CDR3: CASSLRLTGTPNEQFF. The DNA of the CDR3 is TGTGCCAGCAGCTTGAGATTGACAGGGACTCCCAATGAGCAGTTCTTC.

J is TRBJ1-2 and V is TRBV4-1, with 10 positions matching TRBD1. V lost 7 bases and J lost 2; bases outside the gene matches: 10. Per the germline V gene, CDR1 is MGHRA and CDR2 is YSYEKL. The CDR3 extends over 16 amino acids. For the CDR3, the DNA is TGCGCCAGCAATAACCCCACGGGACAGGGGAACTATGGCTACACCTTC. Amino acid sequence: CASNNPTGQGNYGYTF.

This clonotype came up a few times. CDR3 in amino acids: CAISWDSLQETQYF. CDR3 bases: TGTGCCATCAGCTGGGACAGCCTCCAAGAGACCCAGTACTTC. The rearrangement links TRBV10-3 to TRBJ2-5; 7 nucleotides align to TRBD1. Germline loops: CDR1 ENHRY, CDR2 SYGVKD. The CDR3 loop spans 14 amino acids. With 6 bases clipped from V and 1 base from J, the junction kept 5 bases outside the gene matches.